A selection of T cell receptor beta chains follows, all from one sample in a study of blood T cell repertoires in COVID-19. Profiled with immunoSEQ multiplex PCR; TCRdb holds only in-frame clones, not every one. The table has 100,000 to 150,000 clones, 55% to 75% seen once. Material for sequencing was peripheral blood. Receptor source: a woman between 65 and 79 years old with acute or convalescent COVID-19. The CDR3 runs from the conserved cysteine through the conserved F or W. Fields, in order: clone size, V gene, J gene, D gene, CDR3 DNA, CDR3 protein. A D gene is named only where the DNA matches it firmly. Part of the rows lack a size; the others show once, few, many or a class for expanded clones.

abundance: NA; v_gene: TRBV3-1/TRBV3-2; j_gene: TRBJ2-3; d_gene: NA; CDR3nt: TGTGCCAGCAGCTTCACGGGGGATACGCAGTATTTT; CDR3aa: CASSFTGDTQYF
abundance: NA; v_gene: TRBV7-2; j_gene: TRBJ2-7; d_gene: TRBD2; CDR3nt: TGTGCCAGCAGCGTGGGGGGGAGCTCCTACGAGCAGTACTTC; CDR3aa: CASSVGGSSYEQYF
abundance: NA; v_gene: TRBV19; j_gene: TRBJ2-4; d_gene: NA; CDR3nt: TGTGCCAGTAGTACCCTAATGACAGTACTAGCCAAAAACATTCAGTACTTC; CDR3aa: CASSTLMTVLAKNIQYF
abundance: once; v_gene: TRBV6-2/TRBV6-3; j_gene: TRBJ1-2; d_gene: NA; CDR3nt: TGTGCCAGCAGTCCGTCCGGACTTTATGGCTACACCTTC; CDR3aa: CASSPSGLYGYTF
abundance: NA; v_gene: TRBV28; j_gene: TRBJ1-2; d_gene: NA; CDR3nt: TGTGCCAGCAGTTTGACAGGCCACTATGGCTACACCTTC; CDR3aa: CASSLTGHYGYTF
abundance: NA; v_gene: TRBV21-1; j_gene: TRBJ2-7; d_gene: NA; CDR3nt: TGTGCCAGCAGCAAAGCCGGGGGGAAAATTCGGACTAGCGTTTCCTACGAGCAGTACTTC; CDR3aa: CASSKAGGKIRTSVSYEQYF
abundance: few; v_gene: TRBV5-5; j_gene: TRBJ1-6; d_gene: NA; CDR3nt: TGTGCCAGCAGCCTTACGTCAGGACAATGGGATGATAATTCACCCCTCCACTTT; CDR3aa: CASSLTSGQWDDNSPLHF
abundance: NA; v_gene: TRBV6-5; j_gene: TRBJ2-7; d_gene: TRBD1; CDR3nt: TGTGCCAGCAGGGCGGGACAGGGTCCCTACGAGCAGTACTTC; CDR3aa: CASRAGQGPYEQYF
abundance: NA; v_gene: TRBV11-2; j_gene: TRBJ2-7; d_gene: NA; CDR3nt: TGTGCCAGCAGCCAGGGGAGGGGGACGATCTACGAGCAGTACTTC; CDR3aa: CASSQGRGTIYEQYF
abundance: once; v_gene: TRBV27; j_gene: TRBJ2-7; d_gene: TRBD1; CDR3nt: TGTGCCAGCAGTTTATTCCCGGGACAGAACTACGAGCAGTACTTC; CDR3aa: CASSLFPGQNYEQYF
abundance: NA; v_gene: TRBV5-1; j_gene: TRBJ1-3; d_gene: TRBD1; CDR3nt: TGCGCCAGCAGCGACAGGGAGGCATACTCTGGAAACACCATATATTTT; CDR3aa: CASSDREAYSGNTIYF
abundance: NA; v_gene: TRBV4-3; j_gene: TRBJ1-1; d_gene: NA; CDR3nt: TGCGCCAGCAGCCAAGGGGGAGTGGGCACTGAAGCTTTCTTT; CDR3aa: CASSQGGVGTEAFF
abundance: NA; v_gene: TRBV15; j_gene: TRBJ2-2; d_gene: TRBD2; CDR3nt: TGTGCCACCAGCAGAGATCATAGTGCAGCGGGAGGGACAAGGCCCGGGGAGCTGTTTTTT; CDR3aa: CATSRDHSAAGGTRPGELFF
abundance: once; v_gene: TRBV10-2; j_gene: TRBJ1-2; d_gene: NA; CDR3nt: TGCGCCAGCAGCGAACAGGGCGAGGGGTATGGCTACACCTTC; CDR3aa: CASSEQGEGYGYTF
abundance: NA; v_gene: TRBV24-1; j_gene: TRBJ1-2; d_gene: TRBD1; CDR3nt: TGTGCCACCAGTGCCGGGGACAGGGGTGGCTACACCTTC; CDR3aa: CATSAGDRGGYTF
abundance: NA; v_gene: TRBV6-1; j_gene: TRBJ1-2; d_gene: TRBD1; CDR3nt: TGTGCCAGCAGTGAGACAGGGAACTATGGCTACACCTTC; CDR3aa: CASSETGNYGYTF
abundance: NA; v_gene: TRBV6-6; j_gene: TRBJ2-3; d_gene: NA; CDR3nt: TGTGCCAGCAGTTCAGGATCAGATACGCAGTATTTT; CDR3aa: CASSSGSDTQYF
abundance: few; v_gene: TRBV25-1; j_gene: TRBJ2-7; d_gene: NA; CDR3nt: TGTGCCACTATAGACAGGCAGAGCTACGAGCAGTACTTC; CDR3aa: CATIDRQSYEQYF
abundance: NA; v_gene: TRBV18; j_gene: TRBJ1-5; d_gene: NA; CDR3nt: TGTGCCAGCTCACCCCAGGGTTTTGATCAGCCCCAGCATTTT; CDR3aa: CASSPQGFDQPQHF
abundance: NA; v_gene: TRBV10-2; j_gene: TRBJ2-1; d_gene: NA; CDR3nt: TGCGCCAGCAGTTTGGGCAGGGGCTACAATGAGCAGTTCTTC; CDR3aa: CASSLGRGYNEQFF
abundance: many; v_gene: TRBV11-2; j_gene: TRBJ2-5; d_gene: NA; CDR3nt: TGTGCCAGCAGCTCCCAGACAGTAGGGGAGACCCAGTACTTC; CDR3aa: CASSSQTVGETQYF
abundance: NA; v_gene: TRBV6-5; j_gene: TRBJ2-2; d_gene: NA; CDR3nt: TGTGCCAGCAGTTTCCACCGGGAATCTAACACCGGGGAGCTGTTTTTT; CDR3aa: CASSFHRESNTGELFF
abundance: NA; v_gene: TRBV29-1; j_gene: TRBJ1-2; d_gene: TRBD1; CDR3nt: TGCAGCGTCCAAGACAGGGGGCGCGGGGGCTACACCTTC; CDR3aa: CSVQDRGRGGYTF
abundance: NA; v_gene: TRBV5-1; j_gene: TRBJ2-3; d_gene: NA; CDR3nt: TGCGCCAGCGCGGGTCTTACCTTTTCAACAGATACGCAGTATTTT; CDR3aa: CASAGLTFSTDTQYF
abundance: few; v_gene: TRBV28; j_gene: TRBJ1-2; d_gene: TRBD1; CDR3nt: TGTGCCAGCAGTTTAGGACAGGGGCCGCGGGACGGCTACACCTTC; CDR3aa: CASSLGQGPRDGYTF
abundance: NA; v_gene: TRBV27; j_gene: TRBJ2-5; d_gene: TRBD1; CDR3nt: TGTGCCAGCAGTTACTATCGACAGGGGTGGCAAGAGACCCAGTACTTC; CDR3aa: CASSYYRQGWQETQYF
abundance: NA; v_gene: TRBV5-1; j_gene: TRBJ2-3; d_gene: TRBD2; CDR3nt: TGCGCCAGCAGCTTGGGGCTAGCGGGGGACACAGATACGCAGTATTTT; CDR3aa: CASSLGLAGDTDTQYF
abundance: NA; v_gene: TRBV2; j_gene: TRBJ2-2; d_gene: TRBD1; CDR3nt: TGTGCCAGCAAGGGGGCGCAGAACACCGGGGAGCTGTTTTTT; CDR3aa: CASKGAQNTGELFF
abundance: NA; v_gene: TRBV6-1; j_gene: TRBJ1-6; d_gene: NA; CDR3nt: TGTGCCAGCAGTGAAATGTGGGTGGACTCAAATTCACCCCTCCACTTT; CDR3aa: CASSEMWVDSNSPLHF
abundance: NA; v_gene: TRBV15; j_gene: TRBJ2-7; d_gene: TRBD2; CDR3nt: TGTGCCACCAGGCGGGCCGGGGGAAGCGGGGGGTACGAGCAGTACTTC; CDR3aa: CATRRAGGSGGYEQYF
abundance: NA; v_gene: TRBV30; j_gene: TRBJ2-5; d_gene: TRBD2; CDR3nt: TGTGCCTGGAGTGGTAGCGGGAGGGCCAGGACCCAGTACTTC; CDR3aa: CAWSGSGRARTQYF
abundance: NA; v_gene: TRBV28; j_gene: TRBJ1-5; d_gene: NA; CDR3nt: TGTGCCAGCAGAACCGGAGGGCACAATCAGCCCCAGCATTTT; CDR3aa: CASRTGGHNQPQHF
abundance: NA; v_gene: TRBV13; j_gene: TRBJ1-3; d_gene: TRBD1; CDR3nt: TGTGCCAGCAGCCCTTATGACAGGGAGACTGGAAACACCATATATTTT; CDR3aa: CASSPYDRETGNTIYF
abundance: NA; v_gene: TRBV19; j_gene: TRBJ1-1; d_gene: NA; CDR3nt: TGTGCCAGTAGTCCGCGGATGAGTGGCACTGAAGCTTTCTTT; CDR3aa: CASSPRMSGTEAFF
abundance: once; v_gene: TRBV4-1; j_gene: TRBJ1-3; d_gene: TRBD1; CDR3nt: TGCGCCAGCAGCCAACTTCACCCAGGGGGACCTTCTGGAAACACCATATATTTT; CDR3aa: CASSQLHPGGPSGNTIYF
abundance: NA; v_gene: TRBV7-9; j_gene: TRBJ1-3; d_gene: NA; CDR3nt: TGTGCCAGCAGCTTCGGGGTGCGTGGAAACACCATATATTTT; CDR3aa: CASSFGVRGNTIYF
abundance: NA; v_gene: TRBV14; j_gene: TRBJ2-1; d_gene: TRBD1; CDR3nt: TGTGCCAGCAGCCAAGGGACAGGTCGGCGCAATGAGCAGTTCTTC; CDR3aa: CASSQGTGRRNEQFF
abundance: NA; v_gene: TRBV28; j_gene: TRBJ2-7; d_gene: TRBD2; CDR3nt: TGTGCCAGCAGCCGCACCCTAGCGGCGGGGAACTACGAGCAGTACTTC; CDR3aa: CASSRTLAAGNYEQYF
abundance: NA; v_gene: TRBV30; j_gene: TRBJ1-4; d_gene: NA; CDR3nt: TGTGCCTGGAACAGACAGGTTACTAATGAAAAACTGTTTTTT; CDR3aa: CAWNRQVTNEKLFF
abundance: NA; v_gene: TRBV5-1; j_gene: TRBJ1-4; d_gene: TRBD1; CDR3nt: TGCGCCAGCAGCTTGGTTTCAGGGGGGAATGAAAAACTGTTTTTT; CDR3aa: CASSLVSGGNEKLFF
abundance: NA; v_gene: TRBV18; j_gene: TRBJ1-1; d_gene: NA; CDR3nt: TGTGCCAGCTCACCACAATTGGAAGGGAGGGACACTGAAGCTTTCTTT; CDR3aa: CASSPQLEGRDTEAFF
abundance: few; v_gene: TRBV19; j_gene: TRBJ1-5; d_gene: NA; CDR3nt: TGTGCCAGTAGTATACAGAGCAATCAGCCCCAGCATTTT; CDR3aa: CASSIQSNQPQHF
abundance: NA; v_gene: TRBV6-5; j_gene: TRBJ1-1; d_gene: TRBD1; CDR3nt: TGTGCCAGCAGGCGAACCCAGGGGGCAGGGGTAGCTTTCTTT; CDR3aa: CASRRTQGAGVAFF
abundance: NA; v_gene: TRBV7-9; j_gene: TRBJ2-3; d_gene: NA; CDR3nt: TGTGCCAGCAGCACTCAGGGGACAGATACGCAGTATTTT; CDR3aa: CASSTQGTDTQYF
abundance: NA; v_gene: TRBV30; j_gene: TRBJ1-5; d_gene: NA; CDR3nt: TGTGCCTGGGGACCCGAGGGCAATCAGCCCCAGCATTTT; CDR3aa: CAWGPEGNQPQHF
abundance: NA; v_gene: TRBV4-1; j_gene: TRBJ1-1; d_gene: TRBD1; CDR3nt: TGCGCCAGCAGCTTTAGGACAGGCACTGAAGCTTTCTTT; CDR3aa: CASSFRTGTEAFF
abundance: NA; v_gene: TRBV7-6; j_gene: TRBJ2-1; d_gene: NA; CDR3nt: TGTGCCAGCAGCTATCAATCGGGGGGCCTGAATGAGCAGTTCTTC; CDR3aa: CASSYQSGGLNEQFF
abundance: few; v_gene: TRBV6-2/TRBV6-3; j_gene: TRBJ1-4; d_gene: TRBD1; CDR3nt: TGTGCCAGCAGTTACGGTCGGGACAGGGGCTTTGGACTGTTTTTT; CDR3aa: CASSYGRDRGFGLFF
abundance: few; v_gene: TRBV10-2; j_gene: TRBJ1-2; d_gene: NA; CDR3nt: TGCGCCAGCAGTCCGACAGCTAACTATGGCTACACCTTC; CDR3aa: CASSPTANYGYTF
abundance: few; v_gene: TRBV10-3; j_gene: TRBJ2-7; d_gene: TRBD1; CDR3nt: TGTGCCATCAGTACGGGACAGGGTAGAATCGAGCAGTACTTC; CDR3aa: CAISTGQGRIEQYF
abundance: few; v_gene: TRBV7-8; j_gene: TRBJ2-5; d_gene: NA; CDR3nt: TGTGCCAGCAGCTTAGATGGGGGGATAGGCGAGACCCAGTACTTC; CDR3aa: CASSLDGGIGETQYF
abundance: NA; v_gene: TRBV7-8; j_gene: TRBJ1-1; d_gene: NA; CDR3nt: TGTGCCAGCAGCTCCAAGGGGGGGGCGAAGAACACTGAAGCTTTCTTT; CDR3aa: CASSSKGGAKNTEAFF
abundance: many; v_gene: TRBV19; j_gene: TRBJ2-7; d_gene: NA; CDR3nt: TGTGCCAGTAGTAACCCCCCTAATAGCCGCGAGCAGTACTTC; CDR3aa: CASSNPPNSREQYF
abundance: NA; v_gene: TRBV19; j_gene: TRBJ2-2; d_gene: NA; CDR3nt: TGTGCCAGTTCTAAACCGGGGGAGAGCACCGGGGAGCTGTTTTTT; CDR3aa: CASSKPGESTGELFF
abundance: NA; v_gene: TRBV5-6; j_gene: TRBJ2-7; d_gene: NA; CDR3nt: TGTGCCAGCAGTCTTCAGGTCTACGAGCAGTACTTC; CDR3aa: CASSLQVYEQYF
abundance: NA; v_gene: TRBV15; j_gene: TRBJ1-4; d_gene: NA; CDR3nt: TGTGCCACCAGCGCGCAGCGAACTAATGAAAAACTGTTTTTT; CDR3aa: CATSAQRTNEKLFF
abundance: few; v_gene: TRBV4-1; j_gene: TRBJ1-5; d_gene: NA; CDR3nt: TGCGCCAGCAGCCTAAACGGGTTTACCAATCAGCCCCAGCATTTT; CDR3aa: CASSLNGFTNQPQHF
abundance: NA; v_gene: TRBV15; j_gene: TRBJ2-6; d_gene: NA; CDR3nt: TGTGCCACCAGCAGATCCAGGACAGATAGAAGCTCTGGGGCCAACGTCCTGACTTTC; CDR3aa: CATSRSRTDRSSGANVLTF
abundance: NA; v_gene: TRBV11-2; j_gene: TRBJ1-2; d_gene: TRBD1; CDR3nt: TGTGCCAGCAGCCGAACACCCACAGGGGACGGCTACACCTTC; CDR3aa: CASSRTPTGDGYTF